This T cell receptor beta chain was sequenced for a study of cytomegalovirus exposure and HLA in healthy donors. Study overall: HLA-typed donors were the source of around 77 million unique TCRs held in an early data release.

General study findings and limits: Immune exposure was documented only through CMV serostatus. TRBV6-2, TRBV6-3 and other indistinguishable V segments were excluded.

A multiplex PCR was run with 60 Vbeta primers and 13 Jbeta primers. Measured with immunoSEQ multiplex PCR; TCRdb has only the in-frame clones, and not every one. The repertoire holds about 240,000 clones, with roughly 84% as singletons. V shed 4 bases, J shed 5 bases, and the junction held 9 bases outside the gene matches. From germline, CDR1 is GTSNPN and CDR2 SVGIG (reference sequence). The CDR3 consists of 14 residues. Notes on this clone: The antigen remains undetermined.

The chain couples TRBV30 to TRBJ1-1; 8 nucleotides align to TRBD1. The sequencing sample was made of PBMCs. This TCR was recovered from a girl under 10 years old in good health and CMV-seronegative. The CDR3 spells CAWTAGGGWTEAFF. CDR3 DNA sequence: TGTGCCTGGACCGCAGGGGGCGGTTGGACTGAAGCTTTCTTT.